The next 21 T cell receptor beta chains were all read from a single sample in a study of identical twins. TCRdb ran MiXCR on the 5' RACE reads and lists one entry per CDR3 protein. The data hold roughly 1,500,000 distinct CDR3 sequences, with under 35% observed a single time. The specimen sequenced was cord blood. Every receptor here comes from a newborn girl in good health.

The chain is built from TRBV12-3 or TRBV12-4 and TRBJ1-4, with 9 bases aligning to TRBD1. J lost 4 bases, V lost 6 bases, and 6 bases had no gene match. This CDR3 is built from 15 residues. The CDR3: CASRPPGQGNEKLFF. In DNA form, the CDR3 reads TGTGCCAGCAGGCCGCCGGGACAGGGTAATGAAAAACTGTTTTTT.

This clonotype has only one observation. At one of its ends the junction is not consistent with the germline gene, which may arise from a read error. The V gene is TRBV4-2, the J gene TRBJ1-4; TRBD1 is a possible D gene (6 bases). The CDR3 covers 16 residues. Germline lookup yields CDR1 LGHNA and CDR2 YNFKEQ. The CDR3 nucleotides read TGTGCCAGCAGTCAAGATGTGTTAGGGAAAGGGGGAAAACTGTTTTTT. Its protein is CASSQDVLGKGGKLFF.

This sequence joins TRBV6-1 and TRBJ2-4; TRBD1 matches 8 bases. TRBJ2-5 explains the end of the DNA better; the J call may be wrong. CDR3 length: 15 amino acids. CDR1 and CDR2 (germline): MNHNS, SASEGT. For the CDR3, the DNA is TGTGCCAGCAGTGAAGGGGGACAGGTTAGAAAGACCCAGTACTTC. The encoded protein is CASSEGGQVRKTQYF.

V and J are TRBV12-3 or TRBV12-4 and TRBJ1-1, with D perhaps matching TRBD1 (5 bases). Trimming cost V 1 base and J 1 base, with 10 bases left between them. CDR3 size: 15 residues. CDR3 sequence reads: CASSLGRGGNTEAFF. The CDR3 nucleotides read TGTGCCAGCAGTTTAGGGAGGGGCGGGAACACTGAAGCTTTCTTT.

The genes are TRBV6-2 or TRBV6-3 and TRBJ1-1; D may be TRBD1 (5 bases). This CDR3 spans 13 amino acids. V lost 0 bases and J lost 7, with 9 bases in between. Germline V gene data show CDR1 as MNHEY and CDR2 as SVGEGT. The CDR3 DNA reads TGTGCCAGCAGTTACTCGGGGGGTAATGAAGCTTTCTTT. Protein product: CASSYSGGNEAFF.

V gene TRBV29-1 combines with J gene TRBJ1-2, with D tentatively TRBD1 (6 bases). This CDR3 region has 14 residues. CDR1 is SQVTM and CDR2 is ANQGSEA in the germline V gene. Between the trimmed V and J ends, which lost 4 bases and 3 bases, there was a span of 15 bases. CDR3: CSVGAWGGDYGYTF. DNA of the CDR3: TGCAGCGTTGGGGCCTGGGGGGGCGACTATGGCTACACCTTC.

This clonotype has more than one count but fewer than ten. The chain joins TRBV28 to TRBJ2-1, with D maybe TRBD1 (6 bases). The germline V and J ends were trimmed by 5 bases and 3 bases, with 14 bases remaining between them. The V gene's germline CDR1 is MDHEN and CDR2 SYDVKM. This CDR3 contains 15 residues. The CDR3 is CASSPHSGVYNEQFF. CDR3 in DNA: TGTGCCAGCAGTCCCCACTCAGGGGTCTACAATGAGCAGTTCTTC.

This clonotype has just one count. J is TRBJ2-3 and V is TRBV28; 16 positions agree with TRBD2. V was pared by 0 bases and J by 3 bases, with 3 bases of the junction left unmatched. The CDR3 is made up of 18 amino acids. Germline assignment: CDR1 MDHEN and CDR2 SYDVKM. CDR3 coding DNA: TGTGCCAGCAGTTTATGGGGACTAGCGGGAGGGAAGACAGATACGCAGTATTTT. It translates to CASSLWGLAGGKTDTQYF.

This chain links TRBV6-1 with TRBJ2-1, with TRBD2 as a possible D gene (6 bases). CDR1 is MNHNS and CDR2 is SASEGT in the germline V gene. The CDR3 contains 16 residues. Trimming left V 7 bases short and J 4 bases short, with 20 bases between. The CDR3 protein is CASTRDGLGTYNEQFF. The CDR3 DNA follows: TGTGCCAGCACCAGAGACGGACTTGGGACTTACAATGAGCAGTTCTTC.

This clonotype was recorded at least ten times. The chain carries TRBV29-1 and TRBJ2-4, with TRBD2 matching 7 bases. This CDR3 is built from 14 residues. The germline V gene encodes CDR1 SQVTM and CDR2 ANQGSEA. Unmatched junction bases numbered 5, after V lost 6 bases and J lost 0 bases. The CDR3 sequence: CSVREVRAKNIQYF. Written as DNA, the CDR3 is TGCAGCGTCCGGGAGGTTAGAGCCAAAAACATTCAGTACTTC.

This clonotype was found a few times. The chain recombines TRBV24-1 with TRBJ2-1, with a weak D call TRBD1 (6 bases). The germline gives CDR1 KGHDR, CDR2 SFDVKD. V was shortened by 0 bases and J by 4 bases, with 12 bases between the two germline ends. This CDR3 is 16 amino acids long. For the CDR3, the DNA is TGTGCCACCAGTGATTTGCGAACAGGGCATTACAATGAGCAGTTCTTC. This sequence encodes CATSDLRTGHYNEQFF.

Regarding this clonotype: At one of its ends the junction is not consistent with the germline gene, which may arise from a read error. J is TRBJ2-5 and V is TRBV5-1; D is undetermined. CDR3 size: 13 residues. Germline CDR1 is SGHRS and CDR2 is YFSETQ. The CDR3 sequence: CASSLALQGTQYF. The CDR3, as DNA: TGCGCCAGCAGCTTAGCGCTACAAGGGACCCAGTACTTC.

This chain links TRBV5-1 with TRBJ2-3; TRBD2 matches 8 bases. The CDR3 extends over 15 amino acids. The trim removed 4 bases at V and 4 bases at J, leaving 8 bases unmatched. Germline CDR1 is SGHRS and CDR2 is YFSETQ. The CDR3 DNA follows: TGCGCCAGCAGCCGATCCGGGGGGGCCCCAGATACGCAGTATTTT. Translated: CASSRSGGAPDTQYF.

V is TRBV2 and J is TRBJ1-1, with 7 nucleotides matching TRBD1. Germline CDR1 and CDR2: SNHLY and FYNNEI. V lost 8 bases, J lost 3 bases, and 9 bases stayed unmatched. CDR3 length equals 14 residues. DNA of the CDR3: TGTGCCAGCGGGATTTCGACAGGGCACACTGAAGCTTTCTTT. It encodes CASGISTGHTEAFF.

The chain links TRBV19 to TRBJ2-5; 13 bases line up with TRBD2. The CDR3 runs 15 residues. Trimming took 8 bases from V and 2 from J; bases not matched to a gene: 5. Germline values: CDR1 LNHDA, CDR2 SQIVND (reference sequence). The CDR3 coding sequence is TGTGCCAGTGACGGACTAGCGGGGGAACAAGAGACCCAGTACTTC. Translating it yields CASDGLAGEQETQYF.

V is TRBV5-1 and J is TRBJ2-1; the match to TRBD2 covers 12 bases. V dropped 1 base and J dropped 13; count of bases not matched to a gene: 12. Germline V gene data show CDR1 as SGHRS and CDR2 as YFSETQ. The CDR3 consists of 16 residues. The DNA of the CDR3 is TGCGCCAGCAGCTTGTTGAGACTAGCGGGAGCAGAGACCCAGTTCTTC. Encoded protein: CASSLLRLAGAETQFF.

The rearrangement uses TRBV11-2 and TRBJ1-5, with D hard to call. Germline CDR1 is SGHAT and CDR2 is FQNNGV. V gave up 0 bases and J gave up 7 bases, with 7 bases separating them. The CDR3 has 13 residues. The CDR3 sequence: CASSLDGVQPQHF. DNA of the CDR3: TGTGCCAGCAGCTTAGACGGCGTCCAGCCCCAGCATTTT.

This sequence joins TRBV3-1 and TRBJ2-1; D not resolved. Germline V lookup: CDR1 LGHDT, CDR2 YNNKEL (reference sequence). Trimming left V 1 base short and J 9 bases short, with 13 bases between. The CDR3 totals 14 residues. The CDR3 here is CASSQGNTLFEQFF. The CDR3 coding sequence is TGTGCCAGCAGCCAAGGGAACACGCTATTTGAGCAGTTCTTC.

V and J are TRBV5-1 and TRBJ1-5; a weak D match, TRBD1 (6 bases). V shed 1 base and J shed 0 bases, with 17 bases lying between them. The CDR3 covers 18 residues. Germline values: CDR1 SGHRS, CDR2 YFSETQ. This CDR3 is CASSLKRQAECSNQPQHF. As DNA, the CDR3 is TGCGCCAGCAGCTTGAAGAGACAGGCAGAATGTAGCAATCAGCCCCAGCATTTT.

This clonotype was picked up a small number of times. The chain carries TRBV20-1 and TRBJ1-2; 9 positions agree with TRBD1. V was clipped by 4 bases and J by 8 bases; unmatched bases: 8. Germline CDR1 is DFQATT and CDR2 is SNEGSKA (reference sequence). The CDR3 has 13 amino acids. CDR3 region: CSANSGTGKGYTF. The CDR3 DNA reads TGCAGTGCTAACTCCGGGACAGGGAAGGGCTACACCTTC.

This clonotype showed up many times. The chain uses TRBV12-3 or TRBV12-4 and TRBJ1-1; 7 bases match TRBD1. The CDR3 is made up of 13 amino acids. The J segment lost 3 bases and the V segment lost 3 bases, leaving 1 base of the junction unmatched. The DNA of the CDR3 is TGTGCCAGCAGTTTCGACAGGGACACTGAAGCTTTCTTT. The encoded protein is CASSFDRDTEAFF.